These 8 T cell receptor beta chains came from one sample sequenced in a study of T cells expressing NK-cell markers. TCRdb reprocessed the 5' RACE reads and reports one entry per CDR3 protein, with no DNA. In total, the table holds roughly 390,000 distinct CDR3 sequences. Sequencing was carried out using blood T cells: a sorted CD56 or NKG2C T cell subset, CD4+ or CD8+ T cells, or bulk PBMC T cells (not recorded which). These receptors were collected from a man aged 18-75 years in good health.

This chain's CDR3 is CASSYSLVGNRPQHF. The V call is TRBV6-2 or TRBV6-3, the J call TRBJ1-5. Germline loops: CDR1 MNHEY, CDR2 SVGEGT. The CDR3 sequence is 15 residues long.

V usage is TRBV6-1 and J usage is TRBJ1-2; TCRdb gives TRBD1 as the D gene, but with no DNA this cannot be confirmed. Germline V gives CDR1 MNHNS, CDR2 SASEGT. CDR3 length equals 14 residues. This chain's CDR3 is CASKAGDRAYGYTF.

The rearrangement joins TRBV4-2 to TRBJ2-3. The V gene's germline CDR1 is LGHNA and CDR2 YNFKEQ. CDR3 length: 13 amino acids. The CDR3 loop is CASSQKTTDTQYF.

The V gene is TRBV6-6, the J gene TRBJ1-3. The germline CDR1 and CDR2 sequences are MNHNY and SVGAGI (reference sequence). This CDR3 is 12 amino acids long. CDR3 protein: CASRTSGNTIYF.

The chain uses TRBV27 and TRBJ2-1; TCRdb reports TRBD1, a call that lacks DNA to check it against. The CDR3 totals 17 residues. Germline CDR1 is MNHEY and CDR2 is SMNVEV (reference sequence). The CDR3 is CASSSYLGTGFRNEQFF.

The gene calls are TRBV5-1 and TRBJ2-4; TCRdb gives TRBD1 as the D gene, but with no DNA this cannot be confirmed. The germline gives CDR1 SGHRS, CDR2 YFSETQ. The CDR3 extends over 14 amino acids. CDR3 protein: CASSLAPGWVIQYF.

Here the CDR3 reads CASSLYTKPSTDTQYF. This sequence joins TRBV5-5 and TRBJ2-3. Germline-derived CDR1 and CDR2 are SGHKS and YYEKEE (reference sequence). The CDR3 is 16 residues long.

The V call is TRBV29-1, the J call TRBJ2-1; no DNA is available, so the TRBD2 call from TCRdb remains unchecked. CDR1 SQVTM and CDR2 ANQGSEA come from the germline V gene. The CDR3 length is 16 residues. The CDR3 spells CSVAGRSISSYNEQFF.